This T cell receptor beta chain was documented in a study of cytomegalovirus exposure and HLA in healthy donors. Whole-study findings and limits: TCR beta V- and J-gene trimming, according to a later analysis, was linked to a missense DCLRE1C variant. Presence/absence results assume similar sequencing depth per donor, which may not hold.

A note on this clone: What it binds is unknown.

The study ran its PCR with 60 Vbeta and 13 Jbeta primers. TCRdb keeps only in-frame clones here, not all; method: immunoSEQ multiplex PCR. This table holds 150,000 to 200,000 clones, roughly 85% found once. V gave up 4 bases and J gave up 0 bases, with 25 bases separating them. The CDR3 loop spans 20 amino acids. Germline V gives CDR1 SGHRS, CDR2 YFSETQ. Likely unrecorded immune exposures existed in these nominally healthy donors. Input material: PBMCs. The chain combines TRBV5-1 with TRBJ1-4, with a tentative D call TRBD1 (6 bases). This clonotype was obtained from a woman younger than 45 in good health and CMV-seronegative. The CDR3 region has the DNA TGCGCCAGCAGCCCGGTGAACAGGGATGGGATTAGAGCAACTAATGAAAAACTGTTTTTT. Its translation: CASSPVNRDGIRATNEKLFF. The full variable domain, rest sourced from reference TRBV5-1 and TRBJ1-4, is KAGVTQTPRYLIKTRGQQVTLSCSPISGHRSVSWYQQTPGQGLQFLFEYFSETQRNKGNFPGRFSGRQFSNSRSEMNVSTLELGDSALYLCASSPVNRDGIRATNEKLFFGSGTQLSVL.